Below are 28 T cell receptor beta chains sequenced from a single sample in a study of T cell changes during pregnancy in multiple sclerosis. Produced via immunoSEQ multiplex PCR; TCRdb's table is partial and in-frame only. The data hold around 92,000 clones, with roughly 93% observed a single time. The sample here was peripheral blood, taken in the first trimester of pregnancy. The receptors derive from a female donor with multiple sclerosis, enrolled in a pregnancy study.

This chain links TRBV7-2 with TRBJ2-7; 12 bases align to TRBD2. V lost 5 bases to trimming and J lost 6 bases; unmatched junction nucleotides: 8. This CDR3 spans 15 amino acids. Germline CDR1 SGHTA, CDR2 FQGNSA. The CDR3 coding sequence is TGTGCCAGCAGCGCCACTAGCGGGGGGAAAGGCGAGCAGTACTTC. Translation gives CASSATSGGKGEQYF.

CDR3 DNA sequence: TGTGCCAGCACGTACTCGGGGGGCACTGAAGCTTTCTTT. Translated: CASTYSGGTEAFF. The J gene is TRBJ1-1, the V gene TRBV2, with D possibly matching TRBD1 (5 bases). V was trimmed by 7 bases and J by 4 bases, leaving 13 bases between them. This CDR3 is built from 13 residues. Germline V gene data show CDR1 as SNHLY and CDR2 as FYNNEI. The full variable domain, in which reference TRBV2 and TRBJ1-1 provide the parts outside the CDR3, is EPEVTQTPSHQVTQMGQEVILRCVPISNHLYFYWYRQILGQKVEFLVSFYNNEISEKSEIFDDQFSVERPDGSNFTLKIRSTKLEDSAMYFCASTYSGGTEAFFGQGTRLTVV.

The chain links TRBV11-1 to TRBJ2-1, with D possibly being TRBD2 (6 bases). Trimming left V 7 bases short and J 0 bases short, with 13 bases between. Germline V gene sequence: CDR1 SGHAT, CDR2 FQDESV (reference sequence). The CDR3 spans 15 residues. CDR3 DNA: TGTGCCAGCACCGCGGGACCAATCTCCTACAATGAGCAGTTCTTC. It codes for CASTAGPISYNEQFF.

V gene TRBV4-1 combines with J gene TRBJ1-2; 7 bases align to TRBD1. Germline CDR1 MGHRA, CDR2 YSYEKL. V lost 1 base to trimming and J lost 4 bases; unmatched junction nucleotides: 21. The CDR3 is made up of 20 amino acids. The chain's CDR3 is CASSQVGKAFTTGKTYGYTF. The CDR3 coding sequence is TGCGCCAGCAGCCAAGTTGGAAAGGCTTTTACGACAGGGAAAACCTATGGCTACACCTTC.

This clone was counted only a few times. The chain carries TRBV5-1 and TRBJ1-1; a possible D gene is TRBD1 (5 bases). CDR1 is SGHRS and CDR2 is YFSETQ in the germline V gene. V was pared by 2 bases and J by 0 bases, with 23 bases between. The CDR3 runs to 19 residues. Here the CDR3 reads CASSFWGQRAGPMNTEAFF. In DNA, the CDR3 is TGCGCCAGCAGCTTTTGGGGCCAACGTGCAGGGCCCATGAACACTGAAGCTTTCTTT.

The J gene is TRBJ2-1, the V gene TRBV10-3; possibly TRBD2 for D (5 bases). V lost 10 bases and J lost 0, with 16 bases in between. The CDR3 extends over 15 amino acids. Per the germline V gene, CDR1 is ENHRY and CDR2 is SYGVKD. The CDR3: CATVRDGSSYNEQFF. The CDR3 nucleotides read TGTGCCACCGTTCGGGATGGCAGCTCCTACAATGAGCAGTTCTTC.

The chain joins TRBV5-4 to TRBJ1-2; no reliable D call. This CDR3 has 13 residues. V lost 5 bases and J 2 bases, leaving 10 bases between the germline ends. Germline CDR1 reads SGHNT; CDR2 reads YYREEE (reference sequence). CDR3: CASSPTSNYGYTF. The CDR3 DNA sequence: TGTGCCAGCAGTCCGACAAGCAACTATGGCTACACCTTC. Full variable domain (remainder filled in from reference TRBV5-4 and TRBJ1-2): ETGVTQSPTHLIKTRGQQVTLRCSSQSGHNTVSWYQQALGQGPQFIFQYYREEENGRGNFPPRFSGLQFPNYSSELNVNALELDDSALYLCASSPTSNYGYTFGSGTRLTVV.

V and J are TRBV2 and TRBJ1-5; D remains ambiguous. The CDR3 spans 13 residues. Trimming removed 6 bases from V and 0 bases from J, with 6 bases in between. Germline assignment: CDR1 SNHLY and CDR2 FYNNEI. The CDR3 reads CASSTSSNQPQHF. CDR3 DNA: TGTGCCAGCAGCACGAGTAGCAATCAGCCCCAGCATTTT.

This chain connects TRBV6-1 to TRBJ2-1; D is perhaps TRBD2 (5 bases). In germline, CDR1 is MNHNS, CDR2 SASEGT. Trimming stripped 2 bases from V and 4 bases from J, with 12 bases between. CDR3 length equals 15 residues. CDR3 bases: TGTGCCAGCAGTGAACCGGGAATGGGATACAATGAGCAGTTCTTC. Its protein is CASSEPGMGYNEQFF.

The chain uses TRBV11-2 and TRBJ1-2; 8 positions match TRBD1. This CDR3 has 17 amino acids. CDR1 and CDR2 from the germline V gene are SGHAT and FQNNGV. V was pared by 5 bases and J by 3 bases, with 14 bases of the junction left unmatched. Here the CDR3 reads CASSPLTGALSDYGYTF. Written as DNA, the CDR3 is TGTGCCAGCAGCCCCCTGACAGGGGCCTTGAGTGACTATGGCTACACCTTC.

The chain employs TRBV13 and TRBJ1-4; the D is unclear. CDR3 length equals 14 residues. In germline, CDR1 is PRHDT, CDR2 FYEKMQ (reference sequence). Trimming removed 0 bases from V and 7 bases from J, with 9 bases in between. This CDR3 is CASSLGRPGEKLFF. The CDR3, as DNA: TGTGCCAGCAGCTTAGGGAGGCCGGGTGAAAAACTGTTTTTT.

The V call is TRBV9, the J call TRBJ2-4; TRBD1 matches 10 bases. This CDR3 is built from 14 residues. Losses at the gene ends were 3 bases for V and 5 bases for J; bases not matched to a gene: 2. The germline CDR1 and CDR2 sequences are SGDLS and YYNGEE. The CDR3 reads CASSAGTGENIQYF. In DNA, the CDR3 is TGTGCCAGCAGCGCGGGGACAGGGGAAAACATTCAGTACTTC.

The CDR3 sequence: CAWSPGQGYYGYTF. DNA of the CDR3: TGTGCCTGGAGTCCGGGACAGGGCTACTATGGCTACACCTTC. V and J are TRBV30 and TRBJ1-2; 9 bases agree with TRBD1. This CDR3 spans 14 amino acids. CDR1 and CDR2 (germline): GTSNPN, SVGIG (reference sequence). V shed 2 bases, J shed 3 bases, and the junction held 4 bases outside the gene matches.

Here the CDR3 reads CASSLQGANSPLHF. The CDR3 DNA is TGCGCCAGCAGCCTACAGGGGGCTAATTCACCCCTCCACTTT. This rearrangement joins TRBV5-1 to TRBJ1-6, with 9 nucleotides matching TRBD1. V was pared by 4 bases and J by 6 bases, with 2 bases of the junction left unmatched. Germline CDR1 SGHRS, CDR2 YFSETQ. This CDR3 is 14 amino acids long.

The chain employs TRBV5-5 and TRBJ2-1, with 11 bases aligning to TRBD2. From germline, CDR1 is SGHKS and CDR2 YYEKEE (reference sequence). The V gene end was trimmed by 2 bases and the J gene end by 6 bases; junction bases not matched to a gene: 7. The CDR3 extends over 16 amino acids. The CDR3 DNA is TGTGCCAGCAGCTTATTAGCGGGGGGGCTTCTCAATGAGCAGTTCTTC. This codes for CASSLLAGGLLNEQFF.

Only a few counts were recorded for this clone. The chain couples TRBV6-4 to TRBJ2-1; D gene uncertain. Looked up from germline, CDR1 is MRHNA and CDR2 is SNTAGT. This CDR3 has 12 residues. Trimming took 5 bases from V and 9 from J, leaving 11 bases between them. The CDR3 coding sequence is TGTGCCAGCAGTACCCGCCCGGGTGAGCAGTTCTTC. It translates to CASSTRPGEQFF.

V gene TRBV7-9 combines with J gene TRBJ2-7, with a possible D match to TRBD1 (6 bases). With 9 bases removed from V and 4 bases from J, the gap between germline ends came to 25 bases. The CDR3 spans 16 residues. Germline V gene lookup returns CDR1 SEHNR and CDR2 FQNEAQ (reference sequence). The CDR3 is CASLGPRGTGNYEQYF. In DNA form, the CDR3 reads TGTGCCAGTTTAGGCCCCCGTGGCACAGGGAATTACGAGCAGTACTTC. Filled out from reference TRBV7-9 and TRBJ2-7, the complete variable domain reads DTGVSQNPRHKITKRGQNVTFRCDPISEHNRLYWYRQTLGQGPEFLTYFQNEAQLEKSRLLSDRFSAERPKGSFSTLEIQRTEQGDSAMYLCASLGPRGTGNYEQYFGPGTRLTVT.

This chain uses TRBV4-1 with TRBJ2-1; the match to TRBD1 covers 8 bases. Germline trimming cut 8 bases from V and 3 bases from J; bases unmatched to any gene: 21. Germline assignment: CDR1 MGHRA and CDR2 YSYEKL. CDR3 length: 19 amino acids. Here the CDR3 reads CASGGPGTGSSIIYNEQFF. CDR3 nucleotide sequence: TGCGCCAGCGGGGGGCCCGGGACAGGATCCTCCATTATCTACAATGAGCAGTTCTTC.

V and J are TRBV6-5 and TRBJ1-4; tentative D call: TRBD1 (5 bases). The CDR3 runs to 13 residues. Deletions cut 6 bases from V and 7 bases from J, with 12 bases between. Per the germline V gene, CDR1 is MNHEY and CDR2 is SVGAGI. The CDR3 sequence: CASSSAGREKLFF. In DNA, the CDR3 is TGTGCCAGCAGCTCCGCAGGGCGTGAAAAACTGTTTTTT.

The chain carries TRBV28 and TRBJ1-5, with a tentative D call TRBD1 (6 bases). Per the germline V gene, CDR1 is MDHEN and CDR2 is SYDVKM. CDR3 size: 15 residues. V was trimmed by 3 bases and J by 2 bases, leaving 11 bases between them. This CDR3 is CASSLPQGGNQPQHF. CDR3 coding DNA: TGTGCCAGCAGTTTGCCACAGGGAGGCAATCAGCCCCAGCATTTT.

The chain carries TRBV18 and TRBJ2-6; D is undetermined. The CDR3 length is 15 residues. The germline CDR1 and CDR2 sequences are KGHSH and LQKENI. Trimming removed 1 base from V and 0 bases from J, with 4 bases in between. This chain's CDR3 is CASSPRSSGANVLTF. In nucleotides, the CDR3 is TGTGCCAGCTCACCACGGAGCTCTGGGGCCAACGTCCTGACTTTC.

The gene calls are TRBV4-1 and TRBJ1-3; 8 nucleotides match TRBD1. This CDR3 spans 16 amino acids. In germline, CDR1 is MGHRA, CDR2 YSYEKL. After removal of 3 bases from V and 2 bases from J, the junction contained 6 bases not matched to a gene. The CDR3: CASSHPGTGTGNTIYF. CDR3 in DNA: TGCGCCAGCAGCCATCCCGGGACAGGAACTGGAAACACCATATATTTT.

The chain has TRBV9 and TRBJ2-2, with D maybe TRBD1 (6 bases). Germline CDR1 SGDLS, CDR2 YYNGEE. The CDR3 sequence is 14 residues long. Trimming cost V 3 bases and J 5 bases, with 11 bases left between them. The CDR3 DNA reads TGTGCCAGCAGCGGGCTGAGGGGGACCGGGGAGCTGTTTTTT. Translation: CASSGLRGTGELFF.

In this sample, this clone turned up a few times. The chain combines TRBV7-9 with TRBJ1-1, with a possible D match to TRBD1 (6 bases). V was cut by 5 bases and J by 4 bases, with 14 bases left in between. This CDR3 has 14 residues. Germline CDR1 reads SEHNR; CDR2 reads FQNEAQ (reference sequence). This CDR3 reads CASSPLQGSTEAFF. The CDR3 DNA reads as TGTGCCAGCAGCCCTCTACAGGGAAGCACTGAAGCTTTCTTT.

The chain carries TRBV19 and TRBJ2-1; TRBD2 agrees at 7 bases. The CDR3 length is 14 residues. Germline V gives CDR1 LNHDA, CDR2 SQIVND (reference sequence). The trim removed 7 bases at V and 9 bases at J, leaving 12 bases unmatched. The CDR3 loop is CASTTQSGVGEQFF. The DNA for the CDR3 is TGTGCCAGTACCACCCAGAGCGGGGTGGGTGAGCAGTTCTTC.

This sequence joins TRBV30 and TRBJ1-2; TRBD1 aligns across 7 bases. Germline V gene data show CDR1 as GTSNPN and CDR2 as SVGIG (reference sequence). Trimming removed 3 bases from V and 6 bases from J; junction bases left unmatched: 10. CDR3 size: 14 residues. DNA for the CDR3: TGTGCCTGGAGCAGACAGGGAAGGTTGCATGGCTACACCTTC. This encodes CAWSRQGRLHGYTF.

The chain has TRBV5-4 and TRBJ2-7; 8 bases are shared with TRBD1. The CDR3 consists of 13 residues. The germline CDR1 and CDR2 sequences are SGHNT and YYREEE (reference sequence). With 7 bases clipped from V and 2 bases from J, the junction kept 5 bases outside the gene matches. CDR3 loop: CASRAQGAYEQYF. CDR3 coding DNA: TGTGCCAGCCGTGCACAGGGGGCCTACGAGCAGTACTTC.

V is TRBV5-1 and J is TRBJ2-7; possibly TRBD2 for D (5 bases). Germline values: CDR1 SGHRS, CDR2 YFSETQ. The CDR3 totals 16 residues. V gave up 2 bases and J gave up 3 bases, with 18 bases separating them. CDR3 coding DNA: TGCGCCAGCAGCTTTAACAGTCAATATGGACTCTACGAGCAGTACTTC. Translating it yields CASSFNSQYGLYEQYF.